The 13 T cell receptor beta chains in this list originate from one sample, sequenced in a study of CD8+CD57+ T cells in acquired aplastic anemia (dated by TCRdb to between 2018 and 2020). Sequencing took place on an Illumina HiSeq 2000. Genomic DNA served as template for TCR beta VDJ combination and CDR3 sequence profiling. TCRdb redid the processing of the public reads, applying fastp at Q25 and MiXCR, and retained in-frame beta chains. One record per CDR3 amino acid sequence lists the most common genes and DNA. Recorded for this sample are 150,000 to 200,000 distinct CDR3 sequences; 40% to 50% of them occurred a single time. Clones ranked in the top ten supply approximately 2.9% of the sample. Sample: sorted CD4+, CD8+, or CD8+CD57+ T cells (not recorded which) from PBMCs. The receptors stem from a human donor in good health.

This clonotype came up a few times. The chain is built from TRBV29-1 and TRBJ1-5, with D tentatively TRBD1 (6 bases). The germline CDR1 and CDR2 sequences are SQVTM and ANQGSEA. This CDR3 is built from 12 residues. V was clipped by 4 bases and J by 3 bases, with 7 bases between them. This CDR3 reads CSVGGHNQPQHF. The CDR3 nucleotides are TGCAGCGTTGGGGGGCACAATCAGCCCCAGCATTTT.

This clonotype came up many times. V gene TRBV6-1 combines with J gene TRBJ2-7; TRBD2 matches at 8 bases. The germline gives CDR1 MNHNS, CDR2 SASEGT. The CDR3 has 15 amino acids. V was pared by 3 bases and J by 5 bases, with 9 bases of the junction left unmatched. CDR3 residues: CASSDWGTSNNEQYF. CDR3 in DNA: TGTGCCAGCAGTGATTGGGGGACTAGTAATAACGAGCAGTACTTC.

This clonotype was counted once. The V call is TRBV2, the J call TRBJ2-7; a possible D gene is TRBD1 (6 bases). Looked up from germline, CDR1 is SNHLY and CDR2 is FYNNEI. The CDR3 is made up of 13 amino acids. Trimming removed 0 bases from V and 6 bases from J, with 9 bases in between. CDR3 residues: CASSEAARGEQYF. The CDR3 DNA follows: TGTGCCAGCAGTGAAGCGGCCAGGGGCGAGCAGTACTTC.

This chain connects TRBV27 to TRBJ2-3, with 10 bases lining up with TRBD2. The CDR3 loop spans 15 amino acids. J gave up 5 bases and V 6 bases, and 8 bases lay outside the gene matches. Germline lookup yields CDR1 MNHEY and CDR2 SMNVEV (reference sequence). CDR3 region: CASRRTGTSVDTQYF. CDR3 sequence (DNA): TGTGCCAGCAGGCGAACCGGGACTAGCGTAGATACGCAGTATTTT.

The CDR3 here is CATSMDRIAYEQYF. CDR3 nucleotides: TGTGCCACCTCTATGGACAGGATCGCCTACGAGCAGTACTTC. The chain uses TRBV15 and TRBJ2-7; 7 nucleotides match TRBD1. CDR1 and CDR2 from the germline V gene are LNHNV and YYDKDF (reference sequence). V lost 8 bases and J lost 2; bases outside the gene matches: 9. The CDR3 loop spans 14 amino acids. Complete variable domain (other parts from reference TRBV15 and TRBJ2-7): DAMVIQNPRYQVTQFGKPVTLSCSQTLNHNVMYWYQQKSSQAPKLLFHYYDKDFNNEADTPDNFQSRRPNTSFCFLDIRSPGLGDTAMYLCATSMDRIAYEQYFGPGTRLTVT.

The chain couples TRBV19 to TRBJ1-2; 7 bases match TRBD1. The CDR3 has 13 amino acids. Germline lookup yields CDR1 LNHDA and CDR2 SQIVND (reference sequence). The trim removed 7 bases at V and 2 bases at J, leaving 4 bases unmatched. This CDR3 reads CASTGTENYGYTF. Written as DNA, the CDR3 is TGTGCCAGTACCGGGACAGAGAACTATGGCTACACCTTC.

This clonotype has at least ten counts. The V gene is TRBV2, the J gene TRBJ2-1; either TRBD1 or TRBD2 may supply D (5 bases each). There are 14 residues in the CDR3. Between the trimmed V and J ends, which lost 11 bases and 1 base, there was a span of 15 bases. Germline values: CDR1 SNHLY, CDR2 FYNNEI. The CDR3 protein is CASNGDLSYNEQFF. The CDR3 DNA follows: TGTGCCTCGAACGGGGACCTGTCCTACAATGAGCAGTTCTTC.

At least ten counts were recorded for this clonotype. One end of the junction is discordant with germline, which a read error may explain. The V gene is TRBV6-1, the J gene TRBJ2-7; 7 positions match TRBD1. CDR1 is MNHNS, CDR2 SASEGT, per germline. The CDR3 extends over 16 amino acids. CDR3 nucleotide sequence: TGTGCCAGCAGAGAAGGGGGAGCAGGGGGCTCCTACGAGCAGTACTTC. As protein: CASREGGAGGSYEQYF.

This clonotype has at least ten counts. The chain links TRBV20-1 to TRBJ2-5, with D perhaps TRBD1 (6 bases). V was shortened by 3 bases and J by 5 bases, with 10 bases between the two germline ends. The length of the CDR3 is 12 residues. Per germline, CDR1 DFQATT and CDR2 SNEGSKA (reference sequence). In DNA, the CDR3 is TGCAGTGCTAGCGCAGGGGTTGAGACCCAGTACTTC. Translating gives CSASAGVETQYF.

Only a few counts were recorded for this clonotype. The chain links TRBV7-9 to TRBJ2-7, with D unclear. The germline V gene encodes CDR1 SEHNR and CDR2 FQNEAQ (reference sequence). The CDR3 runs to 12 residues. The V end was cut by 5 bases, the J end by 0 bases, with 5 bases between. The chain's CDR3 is CASSVTSYEQYF. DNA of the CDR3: TGTGCCAGCAGCGTCACCTCCTACGAGCAGTACTTC.

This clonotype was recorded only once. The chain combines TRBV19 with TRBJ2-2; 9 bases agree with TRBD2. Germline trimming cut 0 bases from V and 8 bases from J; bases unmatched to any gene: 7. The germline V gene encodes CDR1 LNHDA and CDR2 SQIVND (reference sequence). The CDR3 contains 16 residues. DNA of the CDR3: TGTGCCAGTAGTATAGACGCCGGGACTAGCAGAGGGGAGCTGTTTTTT. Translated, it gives CASSIDAGTSRGELFF.

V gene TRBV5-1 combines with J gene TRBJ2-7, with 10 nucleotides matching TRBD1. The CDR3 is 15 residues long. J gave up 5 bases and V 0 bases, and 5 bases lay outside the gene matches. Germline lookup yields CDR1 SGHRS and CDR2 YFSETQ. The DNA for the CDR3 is TGCGCCAGCAGCTTGGGGGGGACAGGGGACCACGAGCAGTACTTC. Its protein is CASSLGGTGDHEQYF.

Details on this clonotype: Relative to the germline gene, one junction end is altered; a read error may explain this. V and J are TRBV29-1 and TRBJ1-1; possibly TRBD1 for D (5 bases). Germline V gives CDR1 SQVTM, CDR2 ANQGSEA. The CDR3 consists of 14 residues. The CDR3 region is CASSSGTSGTEAFF. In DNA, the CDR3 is TGTGCCAGCAGCTCGGGGACGTCGGGGACTGAAGCTTTCTTT.